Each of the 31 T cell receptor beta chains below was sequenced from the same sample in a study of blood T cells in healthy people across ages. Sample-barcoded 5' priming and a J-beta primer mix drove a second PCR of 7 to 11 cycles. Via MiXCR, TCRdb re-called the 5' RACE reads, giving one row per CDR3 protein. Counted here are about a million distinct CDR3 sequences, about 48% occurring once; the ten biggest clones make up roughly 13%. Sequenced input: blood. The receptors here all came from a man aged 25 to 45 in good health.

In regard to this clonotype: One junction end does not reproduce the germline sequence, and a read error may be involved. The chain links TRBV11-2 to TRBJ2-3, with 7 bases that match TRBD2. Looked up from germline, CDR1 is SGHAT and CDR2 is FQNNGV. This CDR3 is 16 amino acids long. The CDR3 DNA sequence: TGTGCCAGCAGCTTAGGGCGCGGGGGTGCCACAGGTACGCAGTATTTT. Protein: CASSLGRGGATGTQYF.

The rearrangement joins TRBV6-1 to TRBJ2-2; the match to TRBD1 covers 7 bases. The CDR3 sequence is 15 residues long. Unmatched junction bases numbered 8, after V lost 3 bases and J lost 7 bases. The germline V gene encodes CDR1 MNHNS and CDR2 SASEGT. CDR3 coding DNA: TGTGCCAGCAGTGAGAGAGGGGGCTTTATCGGGGAGCTGTTTTTT. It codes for CASSERGGFIGELFF.

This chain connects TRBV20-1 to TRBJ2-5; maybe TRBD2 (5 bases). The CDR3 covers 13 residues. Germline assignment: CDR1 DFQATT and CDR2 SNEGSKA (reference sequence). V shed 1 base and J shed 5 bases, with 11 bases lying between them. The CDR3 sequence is CSARVRAGETQYF. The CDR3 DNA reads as TGCAGTGCTAGAGTGAGGGCTGGTGAGACCCAGTACTTC.

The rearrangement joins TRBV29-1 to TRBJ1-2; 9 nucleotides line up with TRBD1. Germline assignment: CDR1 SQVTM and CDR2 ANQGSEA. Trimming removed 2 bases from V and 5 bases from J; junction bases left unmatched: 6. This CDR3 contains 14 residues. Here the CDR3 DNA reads TGCAGCGTTGAACCAGGGACAGGGAGTTATGGCTACACCTTC. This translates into CSVEPGTGSYGYTF.

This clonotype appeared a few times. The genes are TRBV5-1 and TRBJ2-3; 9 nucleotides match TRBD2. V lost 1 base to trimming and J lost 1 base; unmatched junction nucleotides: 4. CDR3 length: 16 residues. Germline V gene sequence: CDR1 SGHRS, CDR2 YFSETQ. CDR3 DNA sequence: TGCGCCAGCAGCTTGCCCGGACTAGCGCGCACAGATACGCAGTATTTT. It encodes CASSLPGLARTDTQYF.

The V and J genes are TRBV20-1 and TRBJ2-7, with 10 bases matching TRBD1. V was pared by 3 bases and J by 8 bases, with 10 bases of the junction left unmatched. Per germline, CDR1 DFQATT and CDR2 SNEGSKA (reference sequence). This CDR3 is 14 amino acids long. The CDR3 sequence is CSARDLDRGIQQYF. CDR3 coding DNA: TGCAGTGCTAGGGACTTGGACAGGGGGATACAGCAGTACTTC.

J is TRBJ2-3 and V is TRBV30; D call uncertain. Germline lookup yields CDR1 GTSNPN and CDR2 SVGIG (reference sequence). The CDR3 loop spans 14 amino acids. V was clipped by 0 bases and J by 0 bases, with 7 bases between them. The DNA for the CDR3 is TGTGCCTGGAGTGTATTCAGTAGCACAGATACGCAGTATTTT. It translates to CAWSVFSSTDTQYF. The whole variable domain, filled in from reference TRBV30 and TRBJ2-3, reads SQTIHQWPATLVQPVGSPLSLECTVEGTSNPNLYWYRQAAGRGLQLLFYSVGIGQISSEVPQNLSASRPQDRQFILSSKKLLLSDSGFYLCAWSVFSSTDTQYFGPGTRLTVL.

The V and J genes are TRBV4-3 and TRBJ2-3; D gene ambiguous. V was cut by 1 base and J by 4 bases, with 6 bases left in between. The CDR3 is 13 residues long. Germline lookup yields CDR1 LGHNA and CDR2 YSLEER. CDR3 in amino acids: CASSQGIPDTQYF. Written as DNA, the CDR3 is TGCGCCAGCAGCCAAGGCATCCCAGATACGCAGTATTTT.

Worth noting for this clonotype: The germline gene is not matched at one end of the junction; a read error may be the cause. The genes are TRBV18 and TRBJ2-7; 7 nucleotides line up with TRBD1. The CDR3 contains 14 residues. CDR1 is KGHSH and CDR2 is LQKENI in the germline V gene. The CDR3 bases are TGTGCCGGCTCAGGGACAGTCATTTCCTACGAGCAGTACTTC. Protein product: CAGSGTVISYEQYF.

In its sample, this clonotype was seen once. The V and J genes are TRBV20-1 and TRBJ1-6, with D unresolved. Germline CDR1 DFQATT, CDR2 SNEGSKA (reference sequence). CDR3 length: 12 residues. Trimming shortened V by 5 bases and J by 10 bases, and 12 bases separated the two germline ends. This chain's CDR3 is CSAFKTESPLHF. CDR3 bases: TGCAGTGCTTTTAAGACGGAATCACCCCTCCACTTT.

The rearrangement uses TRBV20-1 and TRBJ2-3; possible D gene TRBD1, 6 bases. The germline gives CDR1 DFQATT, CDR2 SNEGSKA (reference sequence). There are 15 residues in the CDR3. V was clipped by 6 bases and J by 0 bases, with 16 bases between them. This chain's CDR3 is CSAAGTLLSTDTQYF. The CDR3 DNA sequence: TGCAGTGCGGCCGGGACACTTCTTAGCACAGATACGCAGTATTTT.

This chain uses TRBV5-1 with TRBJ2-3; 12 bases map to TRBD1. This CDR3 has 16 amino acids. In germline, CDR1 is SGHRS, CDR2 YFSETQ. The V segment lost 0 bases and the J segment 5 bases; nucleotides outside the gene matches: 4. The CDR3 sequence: CASSLVGQGAVDTQYF. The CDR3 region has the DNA TGCGCCAGCAGCTTGGTGGGACAGGGGGCTGTAGATACGCAGTATTTT.

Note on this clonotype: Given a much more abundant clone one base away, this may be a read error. The CDR3 DNA is TGTGTCAGCAGTGATCGTATGGGGGGGCCCACAGATACGCAGTATTTT. Amino acid sequence: CVSSDRMGGPTDTQYF. The chain has TRBV6-1 and TRBJ2-3, with TRBD2 as a possible D gene (7 bases). The CDR3 spans 16 residues. The germline gives CDR1 MNHNS, CDR2 SASEGT.

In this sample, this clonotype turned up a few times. The CDR3 protein is CASSSGLNRYEQYF. The CDR3 DNA follows: TGTGCCAGCAGTTCCGGGTTAAACCGCTACGAGCAGTACTTC. This chain uses TRBV27 with TRBJ2-7; D uncertain. Germline CDR1 and CDR2: MNHEY and SMNVEV (reference sequence). Trimming took off 4 bases at V and 3 bases at J, with 13 bases between the two ends. The CDR3 length is 14 residues.

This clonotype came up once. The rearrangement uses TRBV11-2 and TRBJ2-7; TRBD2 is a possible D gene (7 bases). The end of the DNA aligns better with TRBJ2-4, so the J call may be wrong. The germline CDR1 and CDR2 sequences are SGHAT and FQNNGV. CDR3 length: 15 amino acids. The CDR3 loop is CASSWAAGAGVIQYF. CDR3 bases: TGTGCCAGCAGTTGGGCCGCAGGGGCGGGGGTCATTCAGTACTTC.

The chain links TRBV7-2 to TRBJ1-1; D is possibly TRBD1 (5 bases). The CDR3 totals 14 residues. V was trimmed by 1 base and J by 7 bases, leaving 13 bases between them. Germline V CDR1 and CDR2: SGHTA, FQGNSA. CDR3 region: CASSLGLGAGEAFF. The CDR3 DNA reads TGTGCCAGCAGCTTAGGTCTCGGGGCGGGTGAAGCTTTCTTT.

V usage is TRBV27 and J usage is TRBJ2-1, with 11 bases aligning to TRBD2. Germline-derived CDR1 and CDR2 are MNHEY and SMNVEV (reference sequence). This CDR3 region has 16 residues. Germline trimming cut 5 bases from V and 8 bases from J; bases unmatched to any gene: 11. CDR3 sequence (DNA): TGTGCCAGCAGTAATGGACTAGCGGGCAGATTCGATGAGCAGTTCTTC. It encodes CASSNGLAGRFDEQFF.

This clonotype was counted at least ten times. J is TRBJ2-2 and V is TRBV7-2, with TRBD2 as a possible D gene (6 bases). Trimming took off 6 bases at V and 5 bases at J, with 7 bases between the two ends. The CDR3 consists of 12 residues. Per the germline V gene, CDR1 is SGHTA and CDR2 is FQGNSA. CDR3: CASSRGTGELFF. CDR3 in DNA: TGTGCCAGCAGTCGGGGGACCGGGGAGCTGTTTTTT. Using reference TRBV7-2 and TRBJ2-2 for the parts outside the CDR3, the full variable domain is GAGVSQSPSNKVTEKGKDVELRCDPISGHTALYWYRQSLGQGLEFLIYFQGNSAPDKSGLPSDRFSAERTGGSVSTLTIQRTQQEDSAVYLCASSRGTGELFFGEGSRLTVL.

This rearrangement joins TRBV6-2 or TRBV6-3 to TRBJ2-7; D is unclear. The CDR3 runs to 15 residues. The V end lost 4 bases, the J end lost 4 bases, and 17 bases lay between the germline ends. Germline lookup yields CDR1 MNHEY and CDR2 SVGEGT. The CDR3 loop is CASSFDQDLRYEQYF. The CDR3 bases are TGTGCCAGCAGTTTCGACCAAGACCTGAGGTACGAGCAGTACTTC.

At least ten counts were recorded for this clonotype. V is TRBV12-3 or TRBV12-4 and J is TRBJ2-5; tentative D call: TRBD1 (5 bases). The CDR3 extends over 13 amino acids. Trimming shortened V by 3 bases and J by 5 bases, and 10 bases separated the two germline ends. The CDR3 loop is CASSLKGRETQYF. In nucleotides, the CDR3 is TGTGCCAGCAGTTTGAAGGGGCGGGAGACCCAGTACTTC.

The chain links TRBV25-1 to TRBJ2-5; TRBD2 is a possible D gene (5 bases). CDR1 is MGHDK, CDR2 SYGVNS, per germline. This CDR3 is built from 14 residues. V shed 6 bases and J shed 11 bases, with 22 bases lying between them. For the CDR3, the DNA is TGTGCCAGCAGCTCCTCGAGGGTTATCGGGGAGCAGTACTTC. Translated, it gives CASSSSRVIGEQYF.

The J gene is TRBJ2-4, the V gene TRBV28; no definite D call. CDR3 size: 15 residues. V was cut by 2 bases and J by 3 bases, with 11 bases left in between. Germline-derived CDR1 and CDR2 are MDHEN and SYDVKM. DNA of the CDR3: TGTGCCAGCAGTTTAAACACCAAAGGCAAAAACATTCAGTACTTC. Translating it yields CASSLNTKGKNIQYF.

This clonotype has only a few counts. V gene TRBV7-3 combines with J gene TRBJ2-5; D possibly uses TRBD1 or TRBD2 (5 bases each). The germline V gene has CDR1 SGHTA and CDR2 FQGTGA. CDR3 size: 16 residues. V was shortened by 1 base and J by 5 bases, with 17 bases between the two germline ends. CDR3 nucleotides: TGTGCCAGCAGCTTAAGTGGGGGATATGGTTGGGAGACCCAGTACTTC. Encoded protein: CASSLSGGYGWETQYF.

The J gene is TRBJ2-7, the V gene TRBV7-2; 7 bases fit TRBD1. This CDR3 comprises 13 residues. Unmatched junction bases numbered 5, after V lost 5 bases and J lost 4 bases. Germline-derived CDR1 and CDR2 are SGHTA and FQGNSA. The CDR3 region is CASSGRDRYEQYF. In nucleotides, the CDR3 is TGTGCCAGCAGCGGCCGGGACAGATACGAGCAGTACTTC. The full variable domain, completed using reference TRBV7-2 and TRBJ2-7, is GAGVSQSPSNKVTEKGKDVELRCDPISGHTALYWYRQSLGQGLEFLIYFQGNSAPDKSGLPSDRFSAERTGGSVSTLTIQRTQQEDSAVYLCASSGRDRYEQYFGPGTRLTVT.

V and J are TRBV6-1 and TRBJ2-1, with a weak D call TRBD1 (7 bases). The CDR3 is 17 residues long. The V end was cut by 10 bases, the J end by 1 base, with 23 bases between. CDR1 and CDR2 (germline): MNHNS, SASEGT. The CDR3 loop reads CANRGAEGRGSYNEQFF. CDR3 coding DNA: TGTGCCAACAGGGGAGCGGAGGGGCGCGGTTCCTACAATGAGCAGTTCTTC.

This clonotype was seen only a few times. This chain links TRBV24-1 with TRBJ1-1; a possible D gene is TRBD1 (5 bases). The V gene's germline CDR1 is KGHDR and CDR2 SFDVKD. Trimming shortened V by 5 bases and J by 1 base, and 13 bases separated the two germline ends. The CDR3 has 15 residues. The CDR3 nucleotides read TGTGCCACCAGTGCTGGGGGGGTGGGGAACACTGAAGCTTTCTTT. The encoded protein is CATSAGGVGNTEAFF.

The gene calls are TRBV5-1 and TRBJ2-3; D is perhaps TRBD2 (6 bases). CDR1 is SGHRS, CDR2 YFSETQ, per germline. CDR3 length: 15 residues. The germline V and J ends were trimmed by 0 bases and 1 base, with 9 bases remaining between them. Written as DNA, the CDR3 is TGCGCCAGCAGCTTGGCGGTAGCGGGCACAGATACGCAGTATTTT. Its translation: CASSLAVAGTDTQYF.

The CDR3 here is CAWGQSYEQYF. The CDR3 region has the DNA TGTGCCTGGGGACAGAGCTACGAGCAGTACTTC. The chain couples TRBV30 to TRBJ2-7; possible D gene TRBD1, 6 bases. V lost 5 bases to trimming and J lost 3 bases, with 8 bases between them. From germline, CDR1 is GTSNPN and CDR2 SVGIG (reference sequence). This CDR3 has 11 residues.

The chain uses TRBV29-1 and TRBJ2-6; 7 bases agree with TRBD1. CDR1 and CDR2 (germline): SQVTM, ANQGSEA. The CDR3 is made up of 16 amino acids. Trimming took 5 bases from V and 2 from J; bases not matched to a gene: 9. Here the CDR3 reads CSVIVIGGAGANVLTF. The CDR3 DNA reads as TGCAGCGTTATTGTAATAGGGGGCGCTGGGGCCAACGTCCTGACTTTC.

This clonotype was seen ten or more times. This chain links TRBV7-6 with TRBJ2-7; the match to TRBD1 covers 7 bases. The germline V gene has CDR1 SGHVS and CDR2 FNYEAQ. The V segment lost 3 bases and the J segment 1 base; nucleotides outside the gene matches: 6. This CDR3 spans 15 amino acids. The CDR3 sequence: CASSLNRDRSYEQYF. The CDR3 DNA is TGTGCCAGCAGCTTGAACCGGGACAGATCCTACGAGCAGTACTTC.

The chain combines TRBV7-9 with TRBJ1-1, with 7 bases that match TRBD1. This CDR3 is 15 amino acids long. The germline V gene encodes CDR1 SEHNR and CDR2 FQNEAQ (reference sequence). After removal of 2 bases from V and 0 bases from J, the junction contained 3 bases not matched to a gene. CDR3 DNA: TGTGCCAGCAGCTTATCGACAGGGCTGAACACTGAAGCTTTCTTT. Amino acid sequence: CASSLSTGLNTEAFF. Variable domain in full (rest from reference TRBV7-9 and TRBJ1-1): DTGVSQNPRHKITKRGQNVTFRCDPISEHNRLYWYRQTLGQGPEFLTYFQNEAQLEKSRLLSDRFSAERPKGSFSTLEIQRTEQGDSAMYLCASSLSTGLNTEAFFGQGTRLTVV.